This entry lists 3 T cell receptor beta chains sequenced from one sample in a study of T-cell reconstitution after alpha-beta-depleted transplantation in children. Using unique molecular identifiers, the investigators prepared the TCRbeta library. MiXCR, run by TCRdb on the PCR reads, gives a single entry per CDR3 protein. This table has about 980,000 distinct CDR3 sequences, around 30% appearing once. The source material was PBMCs, mostly from graft donor cells, sampled 360 days after TCRalphabeta/CD19-depleted stem cell transplant. These receptors originate from a boy younger than two who had a stem cell transplant for SCID, so the T cells may come from the graft donor.

Only a few counts were recorded for this clonotype. This chain links TRBV11-2 with TRBJ2-1; tentatively, D is TRBD1 (6 bases). Germline V gene data show CDR1 as SGHAT and CDR2 as FQNNGV. This CDR3 contains 13 residues. The V end lost 7 bases, the J end lost 7 bases, and 14 bases lay between the germline ends. CDR3 in DNA: TGTGCCAGCATCGGAGGAAGGGGGAATGAGCAGTTCTTC. As protein: CASIGGRGNEQFF.

The rearrangement uses TRBV10-3 and TRBJ1-6, with a possible D match to TRBD1 (6 bases). CDR1 and CDR2 (germline): ENHRY, SYGVKD. Deletions cut 4 bases from V and 9 bases from J, with 13 bases between. The CDR3 covers 14 residues. CDR3 in amino acids: CAISVQGGGSPLHF. The CDR3 DNA is TGTGCCATCAGTGTCCAGGGAGGGGGTTCACCCCTCCACTTT.

The chain employs TRBV4-1 and TRBJ2-7; possible D gene TRBD2, 6 bases. The CDR3 has 16 amino acids. Germline CDR1 reads MGHRA; CDR2 reads YSYEKL. Trimming stripped 2 bases from V and 2 bases from J, with 16 bases between. CDR3 residues: CASSQLLLAGPYEQYF. The CDR3 DNA reads as TGCGCCAGCAGCCAACTATTACTAGCAGGACCCTACGAGCAGTACTTC.